The clone carrying this TCR beta chain was seen a handful of times. Its antigen is undetermined. The sample originates from a study of memory CD4+ T cells and cytomegalovirus serostatus. For the study at large: This sample comes from healthy Belgian adults, fewer than 10 CMV seropositive, about 25 seronegative. Overall study results and limits: CD4+ memory repertoires contained about two fifths of the 164 reported CMV TCRbeta sequences.

Produced via immunoSEQ multiplex PCR; TCRdb's table is partial and in-frame only. This sample has some 50,000 clones, with 70% to 75% found just once. CDR1 and CDR2 (germline): MNHEY, SVGAGI. Trimming left V 4 bases short and J 9 bases short, with 16 bases between. The CDR3 extends over 14 amino acids. Single viable CD3+CD4+CD8-CD45RO+ cells were sorted as the memory CD4+ T cells. After thawing, CD4+ T cells were positively selected. The J gene is TRBJ2-1, the V gene TRBV6-5; D may match TRBD1 or TRBD2 (6 bases each). This receptor was identified in an adult in good health and CMV-seropositive. The sequencing input was memory CD4+ T cells from blood. This CDR3 is CASSSPRGRGEQFF. The CDR3 bases are TGTGCCAGCAGTTCGCCCCGGGGGCGCGGTGAGCAGTTCTTC.